What follows describes a single T cell receptor (beta chain). Its antigen is not known. Using immunoSEQ multiplex PCR, the repertoire was profiled, and TCRdb retains in-frame clones only, with some absent. The sample carries roughly 300,000 clones, roughly 89% recorded once. The record originates from a study of cytomegalovirus exposure and HLA in healthy donors. Germline V gene data show CDR1 as MDHEN and CDR2 as SYDVKM. This CDR3 is 15 amino acids long. V shed 7 bases and J 5 bases; nucleotides not matched to a gene: 11. The donors were members of the roughly 120-subject validation cohort (separate from the approximately 670-subject first cohort). General study results and limits: According to a subsequent analysis, TCR clusters identified in the first cohort showed a tendency to co-occur across the approximately 110 validation repertoires. It was reportedly the case that the classifier diagnosed cytomegalovirus status with high specificity and sensitivity. Confirmation was obtained in vitro that three CMV-associated chains are specific for CMV antigens.

The receptor was derived from a woman between 18 and 30 years old in good health and CMV-seronegative. Sequenced input: PBMCs. The chain joins TRBV28 to TRBJ2-7, with 10 bases fitting TRBD1. As DNA, the CDR3 is TGTGCCAGCAAGACTTCGGGACAGGGGTCCAACGAGCAGTACTTC. It specifies CASKTSGQGSNEQYF.